The rows below give T cell receptor beta chains drawn from one sample of a study of identical twins. TCRdb itself ran the 5' RACE reads through MiXCR, one entry per CDR3 protein. This table holds some 1,600,000 distinct CDR3 sequences, roughly 35% found once. Sequenced sample: cord blood. These receptors all stem from a newborn girl in good health. CDR3s include the opening cysteine and the closing phenylalanine or tryptophan.

>TRBV10-3|TRBJ2-7
CAISSRDINSYEQYF
>TRBV7-2|TRBJ2-3
CARSLEGHNTDTQYF
>TRBV3-1|TRBJ2-2
CASSQIRRQGNTGELFF
>TRBV24-1|TRBJ2-2
CATNPSNTGELFF
>TRBV4-2|TRBJ2-2
CASSQEGDHYTGELFF
>TRBV3-1|TRBJ2-5
CASSQVAGGYQETQYF
>TRBV6-5|TRBJ1-2
CASQRGANYGYTF
>TRBV28|TRBJ1-1
CASSYPRDGHTEAFF
>TRBV7-8|TRBJ1-2
CASSLNWDGYTF
>TRBV27|TRBJ2-1
CASRPNRGKNAYNERFF
>TRBV4-2|TRBJ2-3
CASSHPGLAGVGGTDTQYF
>TRBV20-1|TRBJ1-1
CSAREGTGWATEAFF
>TRBV12-3/TRBV12-4|TRBJ2-2
CASSLDRVLTGELFF
>TRBV3-1|TRBJ2-1
CASSQLWDRGRTYNEQFF
>TRBV20-1|TRBJ2-1
CSQREGNNEQFF
>TRBV6-2/TRBV6-3|TRBJ1-5
CASSPQDVQPQHF
>TRBV7-9|TRBJ2-1
CASSLGSAPSYNEQFF
>TRBV4-2|TRBJ1-5
CASSPLGRFSNQPQHF
>TRBV5-1|TRBJ1-1
CASSLATGWTEAFF
>TRBV10-3|TRBJ1-5
CAISEGGGRNQPQHF
>TRBV28|TRBJ2-5
CASSLQREVAQYF
>TRBV9|.
CASSPRGQIEQYF